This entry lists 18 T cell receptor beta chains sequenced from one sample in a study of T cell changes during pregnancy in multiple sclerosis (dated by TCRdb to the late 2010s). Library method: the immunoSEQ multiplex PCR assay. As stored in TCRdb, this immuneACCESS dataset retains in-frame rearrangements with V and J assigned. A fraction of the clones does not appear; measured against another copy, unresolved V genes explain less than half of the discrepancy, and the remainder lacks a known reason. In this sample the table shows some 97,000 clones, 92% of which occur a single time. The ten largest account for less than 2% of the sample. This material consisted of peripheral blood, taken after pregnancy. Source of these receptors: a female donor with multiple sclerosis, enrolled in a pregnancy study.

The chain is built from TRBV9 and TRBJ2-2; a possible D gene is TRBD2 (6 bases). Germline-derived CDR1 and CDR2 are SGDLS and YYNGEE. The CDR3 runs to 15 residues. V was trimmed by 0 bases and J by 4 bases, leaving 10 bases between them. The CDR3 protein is CASSVVASVTGELFF. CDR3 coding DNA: TGTGCCAGCAGCGTAGTGGCTAGCGTCACCGGGGAGCTGTTTTTT.

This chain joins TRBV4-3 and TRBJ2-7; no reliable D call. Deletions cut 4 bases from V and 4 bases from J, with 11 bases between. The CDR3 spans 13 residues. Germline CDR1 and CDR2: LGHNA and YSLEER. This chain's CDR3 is CASSPQVGYEQYF. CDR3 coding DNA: TGCGCCAGCAGCCCTCAAGTCGGGTACGAGCAGTACTTC.

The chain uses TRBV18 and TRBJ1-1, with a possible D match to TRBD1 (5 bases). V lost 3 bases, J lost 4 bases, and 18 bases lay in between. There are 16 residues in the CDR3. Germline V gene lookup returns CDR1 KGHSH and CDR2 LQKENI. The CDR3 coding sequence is TGTGCCAGCTCACCCGGGGGGGGAAGTAAGGGCACTGAAGCTTTCTTT. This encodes CASSPGGGSKGTEAFF.

The CDR3 region is CASSLEQGFMNTEAFF. The CDR3 DNA follows: TGTGCCAGCAGCTTAGAACAGGGCTTCATGAACACTGAAGCTTTCTTT. The J gene is TRBJ1-1, the V gene TRBV11-3; D is possibly TRBD1 (6 bases). Germline assignment: CDR1 SGHNT and CDR2 YENEEA. The V and J ends lost 0 bases and 0 bases respectively, with 11 bases between them. The CDR3 extends over 16 amino acids. Full variable domain (outside the CDR3, taken from reference TRBV11-3 and TRBJ1-1): EAGVVQSPRYKIIEKKQPVAFWCNPISGHNTLYWYLQNLGQGPELLIRYENEEAVDDSQLPKDRFSAERLKGVDSTLKIQPAELGDSAVYLCASSLEQGFMNTEAFFGQGTRLTVV.

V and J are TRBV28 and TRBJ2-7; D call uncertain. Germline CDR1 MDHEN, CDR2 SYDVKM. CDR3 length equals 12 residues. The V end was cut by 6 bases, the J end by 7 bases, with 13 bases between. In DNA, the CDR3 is TGTGCCAGCAGCCCACAACCGACAGAGCAGTACTTC. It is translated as CASSPQPTEQYF.

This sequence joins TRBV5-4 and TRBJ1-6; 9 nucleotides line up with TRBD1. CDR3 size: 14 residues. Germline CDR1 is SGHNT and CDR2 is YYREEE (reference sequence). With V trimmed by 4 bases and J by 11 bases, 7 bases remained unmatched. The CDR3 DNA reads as TGTGCCAGCAGCCCCGGGACAGGGATTGCACCCCTCCACTTT. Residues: CASSPGTGIAPLHF.

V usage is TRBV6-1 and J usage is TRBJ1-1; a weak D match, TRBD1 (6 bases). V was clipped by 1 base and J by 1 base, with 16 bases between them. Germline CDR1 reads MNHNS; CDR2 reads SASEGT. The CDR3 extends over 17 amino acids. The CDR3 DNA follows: TGTGCCAGCAGTGAAGGGTGGGGGGGCAGGGAGAACACTGAAGCTTTCTTT. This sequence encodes CASSEGWGGRENTEAFF.

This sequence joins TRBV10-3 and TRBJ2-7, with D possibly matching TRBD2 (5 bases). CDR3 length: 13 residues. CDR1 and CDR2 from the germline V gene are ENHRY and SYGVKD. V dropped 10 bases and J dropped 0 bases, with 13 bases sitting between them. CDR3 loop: CATRDGISYEQYF. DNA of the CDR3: TGTGCCACCCGAGACGGGATCTCCTACGAGCAGTACTTC.

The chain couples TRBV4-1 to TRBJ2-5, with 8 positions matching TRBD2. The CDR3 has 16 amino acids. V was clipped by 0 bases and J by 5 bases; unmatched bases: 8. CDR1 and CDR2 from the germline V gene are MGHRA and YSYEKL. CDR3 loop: CASSQDQGGGRETQYF. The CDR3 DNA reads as TGCGCCAGCAGCCAAGATCAGGGCGGGGGGCGGGAGACCCAGTACTTC.

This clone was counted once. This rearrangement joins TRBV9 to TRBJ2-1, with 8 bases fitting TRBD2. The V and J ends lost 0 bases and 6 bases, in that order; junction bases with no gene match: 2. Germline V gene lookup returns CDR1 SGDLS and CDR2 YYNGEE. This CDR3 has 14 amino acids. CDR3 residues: CASSVAGGPNEQFF. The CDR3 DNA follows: TGTGCCAGCAGCGTAGCGGGAGGGCCCAATGAGCAGTTCTTC.

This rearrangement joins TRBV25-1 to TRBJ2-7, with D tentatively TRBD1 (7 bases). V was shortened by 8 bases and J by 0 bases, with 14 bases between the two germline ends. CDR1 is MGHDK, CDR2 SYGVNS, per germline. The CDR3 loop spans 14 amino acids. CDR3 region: CASLTGDSSYEQYF. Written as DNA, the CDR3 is TGTGCCAGCTTAACGGGGGACAGCTCCTACGAGCAGTACTTC.

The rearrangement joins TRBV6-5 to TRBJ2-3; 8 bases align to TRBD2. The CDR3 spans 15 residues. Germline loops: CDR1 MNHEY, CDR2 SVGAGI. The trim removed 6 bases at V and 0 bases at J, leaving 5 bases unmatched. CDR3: CASSLLAESTDTQYF. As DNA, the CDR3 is TGTGCCAGCAGCCTACTAGCGGAGAGCACAGATACGCAGTATTTT.

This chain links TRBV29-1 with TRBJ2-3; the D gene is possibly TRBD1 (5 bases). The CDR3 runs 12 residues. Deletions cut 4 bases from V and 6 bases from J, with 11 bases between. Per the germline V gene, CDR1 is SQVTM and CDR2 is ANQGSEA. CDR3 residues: CSVARARDTQYF. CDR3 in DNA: TGCAGCGTTGCCAGGGCGCGGGATACGCAGTATTTT.

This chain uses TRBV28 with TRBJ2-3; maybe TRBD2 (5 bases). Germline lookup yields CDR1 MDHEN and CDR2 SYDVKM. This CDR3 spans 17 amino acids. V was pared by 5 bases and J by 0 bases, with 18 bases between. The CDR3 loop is CASSPAYFGGSTDTQYF. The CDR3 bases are TGTGCCAGCAGTCCCGCCTATTTCGGCGGGAGCACAGATACGCAGTATTTT.

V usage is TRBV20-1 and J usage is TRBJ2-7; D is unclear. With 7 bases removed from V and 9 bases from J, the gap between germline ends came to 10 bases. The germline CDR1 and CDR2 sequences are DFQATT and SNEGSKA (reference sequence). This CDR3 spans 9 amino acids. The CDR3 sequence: CSVETGQYF. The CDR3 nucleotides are TGCAGTGTCGAGACTGGGCAGTACTTC.

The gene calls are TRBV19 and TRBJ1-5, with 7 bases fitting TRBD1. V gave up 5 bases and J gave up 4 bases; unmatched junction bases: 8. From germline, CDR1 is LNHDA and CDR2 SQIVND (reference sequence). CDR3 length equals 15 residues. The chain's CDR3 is CASSVQGLPNQPQHF. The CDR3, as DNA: TGTGCCAGTAGTGTACAGGGGTTACCAAATCAGCCCCAGCATTTT.

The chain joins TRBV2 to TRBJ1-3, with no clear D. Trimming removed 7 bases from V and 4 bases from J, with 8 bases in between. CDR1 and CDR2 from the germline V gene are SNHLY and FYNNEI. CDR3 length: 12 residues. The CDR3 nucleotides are TGTGCCAGCATCGTCTCCGGAAACACCATATATTTT. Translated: CASIVSGNTIYF.

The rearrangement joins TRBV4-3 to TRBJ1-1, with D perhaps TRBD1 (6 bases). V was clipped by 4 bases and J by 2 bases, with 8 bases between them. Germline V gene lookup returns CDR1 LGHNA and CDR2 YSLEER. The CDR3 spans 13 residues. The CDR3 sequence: CASSPTGNTEAFF. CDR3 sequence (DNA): TGCGCCAGCAGCCCGACAGGAAACACTGAAGCTTTCTTT.